The sequence of this TCR beta chain was determined in a study of blood T cell repertoires in COVID-19. As for the study in general: Sample material is recorded as cDNA or gDNA derived from T cells, B-cell-depleted T cells, or PBMCs.

Per the original methods: Reference gene primer amplification yielded estimated nucleated cell counts. Sequencing used immunoSEQ multiplex PCR; TCRdb keeps in-frame clones, though not all of them. Clone size and the V and J calls come from that table; the DNA yielded D and trimming. The data show more than 65,000 clones, with roughly 79% seen just once and roughly 6.5% held by the top ten. The sample was peripheral blood. The source is a woman aged 60-70 years with acute or convalescent COVID-19.

CDR3 coding DNA: TGTGCCAGCAGTTTACTCTTAGGGGACACTGAAGCTTTCTTT. Protein sequence: CASSLLLGDTEAFF. V gene TRBV28 combines with J gene TRBJ1-1, with a tentative D call TRBD1 (5 bases). The CDR3 length is 14 residues. The germline V gene has CDR1 MDHEN and CDR2 SYDVKM. V was pared by 2 bases and J by 3 bases, with 10 bases between.